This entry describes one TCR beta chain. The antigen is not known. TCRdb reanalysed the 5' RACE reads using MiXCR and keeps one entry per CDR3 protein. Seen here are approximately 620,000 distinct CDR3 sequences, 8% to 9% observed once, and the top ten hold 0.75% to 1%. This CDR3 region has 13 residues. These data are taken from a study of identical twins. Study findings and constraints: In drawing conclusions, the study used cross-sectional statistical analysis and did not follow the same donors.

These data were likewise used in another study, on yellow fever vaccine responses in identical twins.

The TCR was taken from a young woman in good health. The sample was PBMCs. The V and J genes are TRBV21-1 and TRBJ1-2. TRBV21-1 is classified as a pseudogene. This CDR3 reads CASSKCGHYGYTF. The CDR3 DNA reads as TGTGCCAGCAGCAAATGCGGTCACTATGGCTACACCTTC.